These T cell receptor beta chains were read from a single sample in a study of cytomegalovirus exposure and HLA in healthy donors. The repertoire was sequenced with immunoSEQ multiplex PCR; TCRdb's copy has only in-frame clones and lacks some. Counted here are more than 95,000 clones, around 74% occurring once; the ten biggest clones make up over 3.5%. Sequencing was done on a sample of PBMCs. The receptors derive from a woman aged 45 to 65 in good health and CMV-seropositive. The CDR3 runs from the conserved cysteine through the conserved F or W. Fields, in order: D gene, J gene, V gene, clone size, CDR3 DNA, CDR3 protein. The D gene is left open where the match is weak. Size is stated for part of the rows, as once, few or many counts, or as a class when the clone is expanded.

d_gene: TRBD1; j_gene: TRBJ1-1; v_gene: TRBV29-1; abundance: NA; CDR3nt: TGCAGCGTTGAGCGACAGGGTGGCGGTGAAGCTTTCTTT; CDR3aa: CSVERQGGGEAFF
d_gene: NA; j_gene: TRBJ2-7; v_gene: TRBV28; abundance: NA; CDR3nt: TGTGCCAGCAGTACACCCCTAGGAGGATCCTTCTACGAGCAGTACTTC; CDR3aa: CASSTPLGGSFYEQYF
d_gene: TRBD1; j_gene: TRBJ2-1; v_gene: TRBV11-3; abundance: NA; CDR3nt: TGTGCCAGCAGCACCGGGACAGGGGACAATGAGCAGTTCTTC; CDR3aa: CASSTGTGDNEQFF
d_gene: NA; j_gene: TRBJ2-5; v_gene: TRBV29-1; abundance: NA; CDR3nt: TGCAGCGTTCATGGATGGGAGAAAGAGGCCCAGTACTTC; CDR3aa: CSVHGWEKEAQYF
d_gene: NA; j_gene: TRBJ1-6; v_gene: TRBV4-3; abundance: NA; CDR3nt: TGCGCCAGCAGCCAAGATATATGGGGAGCTGAGGATAATTCACCCCTCCACTTT; CDR3aa: CASSQDIWGAEDNSPLHF
d_gene: NA; j_gene: TRBJ2-2; v_gene: TRBV25-1; abundance: once; CDR3nt: TGTGCCAGCAGTGTATCCAGGGTCGGGGAGCTGTTTTTT; CDR3aa: CASSVSRVGELFF
d_gene: NA; j_gene: TRBJ1-3; v_gene: TRBV7-2; abundance: NA; CDR3nt: TGTGCCAGCAGCTTATTCTGGAGGGGTGACGGGGGAAACACCATATATTTT; CDR3aa: CASSLFWRGDGGNTIYF
d_gene: NA; j_gene: TRBJ2-7; v_gene: TRBV29-1; abundance: few; CDR3nt: TGCAGCGTTGCGGTAAACTACGAGCAGTACTTC; CDR3aa: CSVAVNYEQYF
d_gene: TRBD1; j_gene: TRBJ1-2; v_gene: TRBV5-4; abundance: NA; CDR3nt: TGTGCCAGCAGCTCTGACAGGGGGAAAGGCTATGGCTACACCTTC; CDR3aa: CASSSDRGKGYGYTF
d_gene: NA; j_gene: TRBJ2-3; v_gene: TRBV6-5; abundance: NA; CDR3nt: TGTGCCAGCAGTTACAGGGGCTCGACAGATACGCAGTATTTT; CDR3aa: CASSYRGSTDTQYF